This T cell receptor (beta chain) was obtained from a study of T cells in Graves' hyperthyroidism and ophthalmopathy. Of note for this clonotype: As yet, its antigen is unknown.

Authors of the study amplified TCR beta CDR3 regions from RNA transcripts. When the TCR CDR3 underwent first-round RT-PCR, the HTBI primer set was used. A single record per CDR3 protein comes from TCRdb applying MiXCR to the multiplex PCR reads. This sample has 450,000 to 700,000 distinct CDR3 sequences; 40% to 55% occur once, and the top ten carry under 20%. This CDR3 has 18 residues. V lost 4 bases to trimming and J lost 3 bases, with 24 bases between them. Looked up from germline, CDR1 is SEHNR and CDR2 is FQNEAQ (reference sequence). Clinicians diagnosed patients from clinical symptoms, serum thyroxine and TRAb, thyroid ultrasound and orbital computed tomography. Findings of the study overall: Ophthalmopathy and stable hyperthyroidism were separated by a 13 V-J model.

The sequenced sample consisted of peripheral blood or thyroid tissue (not recorded which). This TCR came from an adult woman with Graves' disease, either hyperthyroidism or ophthalmopathy (not recorded which). This chain joins TRBV7-9 and TRBJ2-5; either TRBD1 or TRBD2 may fit D (6 bases each). DNA for the CDR3: TGTGCCAGCAGCTCTAGAGGGGGTCCCGACGGACTAAAAGAGACCCAGTACTTC. It specifies CASSSRGGPDGLKETQYF. The full variable domain, rest sourced from reference TRBV7-9 and TRBJ2-5, is DTGVSQNPRHKITKRGQNVTFRCDPISEHNRLYWYRQTLGQGPEFLTYFQNEAQLEKSRLLSDRFSAERPKGSFSTLEIQRTEQGDSAMYLCASSSRGGPDGLKETQYFGPGTRLLVL.